The clone carrying this TCR beta chain has a handful of counts. What it binds is not known. The data were taken from a study of T cell repertoires in cytomegalovirus infection. Germline CDR1 reads SQVTM; CDR2 reads ANQGSEA. The V end was cut by 2 bases, the J end by 0 bases, with 16 bases between. The CDR3 runs to 16 residues. TCRdb used MiXCR to reprocess the reads, holding one entry per CDR3 protein. The sample includes a few hundred thousand distinct CDR3 sequences, about 35% of them seen just once. This receptor was taken from a human donor in good health (CMV status not recorded). Some clones in this sample may be carry-over from other donors' samples. V and J are TRBV29-1 and TRBJ1-2; TRBD1 is a possible D gene (6 bases). The sequencing here drew on cultured PBMCs, taken from culture after CMV antigen stimulation. In DNA, the CDR3 is TGCAGCGTTGAACATGCGTCAGGGGATACTAACTATGGCTACACCTTC. Translating gives CSVEHASGDTNYGYTF. The entire variable domain, with the rest obtained from reference TRBV29-1 and TRBJ1-2, is as follows: SAVISQKPSRDICQRGTSLTIQCQVDSQVTMMFWYRQQPGQSLTLIATANQGSEATYESGFVIDKFPISRPNLTFSTLTVSNMSPEDSSIYLCSVEHASGDTNYGYTFGSGTRLTVV.